These 18 T cell receptor beta chains were sequenced from one sample in a study of regulatory T cells in long-lasting Graves disease. For TCR beta, libraries came from iRepertoire HTBI primers and Arm-PCR of CDR3 regions. TCRdb reanalysed the multiplex PCR reads using MiXCR and keeps one entry per CDR3 protein. The sample lists 550,000 to 600,000 distinct CDR3 sequences; more than 15% were seen once. As to time point: newly diagnosed GD, antithyroid drugs for less than 3 months. Construction of the TCR library relied on RNA isolated from PBMCs. The same data also went into a second study, on T cells in Graves' hyperthyroidism and ophthalmopathy.

Sequenced material: peripheral blood mononuclear cells (PBMCs), taken at new diagnosis, from a patient treated with antithyroid drugs. Receptors were obtained from a man in his late teens or twenties with Graves disease.

The chain combines TRBV14 with TRBJ1-1; TRBD1 agrees at 10 bases. Unmatched junction bases numbered 8, after V lost 4 bases and J lost 3 bases. The germline gives CDR1 SGHDN, CDR2 FVKESK. The CDR3 is made up of 16 amino acids. The CDR3 DNA sequence: TGTGCCAGCAGCCCGGTCGGGACAGGGGATGACACTGAAGCTTTCTTT. Protein sequence: CASSPVGTGDDTEAFF.

This clonotype was seen repeatedly, ten times or more. The chain is built from TRBV6-1 and TRBJ1-5, with D unresolved. Germline-derived CDR1 and CDR2 are MNHNS and SASEGT. This CDR3 comprises 12 residues. Deletions cut 2 bases from V and 6 bases from J, with 5 bases between. CDR3 coding DNA: TGTGCCAGCAGTGAATGGGCTCAGCCCCAGCATTTT. Its protein product is CASSEWAQPQHF.

This clonotype was recorded at least ten times. This chain uses TRBV20-1 with TRBJ2-1, with 14 bases matching TRBD2. Germline loops: CDR1 DFQATT, CDR2 SNEGSKA (reference sequence). The CDR3 extends over 18 amino acids. J lost 2 bases, V lost 6 bases, and 12 bases had no gene match. CDR3 DNA sequence: TGCAGTGCCGAAACCGGGACTAGCGGGAGAAACCCCTACAATGAGCAGTTCTTC. Residues: CSAETGTSGRNPYNEQFF.

This clonotype has a count of ten or more. A junction boundary mismatches the germline segment, possibly from a read error. The chain is built from TRBV5-1 and TRBJ1-5; TRBD1 agrees at 10 bases. The CDR3 length is 15 residues. CDR1 SGHRS and CDR2 YFSETQ come from the germline V gene. CDR3 nucleotides: TGTGCCAGCAGTTTGGGACAGGGGCCCAATCAGCCCCAGCATTTT. Encoded protein: CASSLGQGPNQPQHF.

This clonotype has only a few counts. The chain employs TRBV27 and TRBJ2-2; 10 nucleotides agree with TRBD1. CDR1 is MNHEY, CDR2 SMNVEV, per germline (reference sequence). The CDR3 runs 14 residues. V shed 4 bases, J shed 7 bases, and the junction held 3 bases outside the gene matches. The CDR3 DNA is TGTGCCAGCAGTTACGGACAGGGGGTCGGGGAGCTGTTTTTT. This translates into CASSYGQGVGELFF.

This clonotype was seen a few times. V and J are TRBV19 and TRBJ1-3; 7 nucleotides agree with TRBD1. The CDR3 is 14 amino acids. Germline values: CDR1 LNHDA, CDR2 SQIVND (reference sequence). V shed 8 bases, J shed 2 bases, and the junction held 6 bases outside the gene matches. DNA of the CDR3: TGTGCCAGTTCTAGGACAGGAGCTGGAAACACCATATATTTT. It specifies CASSRTGAGNTIYF.

In its sample, this clonotype was seen a few times. The chain joins TRBV24-1 to TRBJ2-1, with D perhaps given as TRBD1 or TRBD2 (5 bases each). Germline V CDR1 and CDR2: KGHDR, SFDVKD. With 6 bases removed from V and 4 bases from J, the gap between germline ends came to 21 bases. The CDR3 is made up of 17 amino acids. This CDR3 is CATSSTPGREIYNEQFF. The CDR3 coding sequence is TGTGCCACCAGTTCGACCCCAGGGAGAGAGATTTACAATGAGCAGTTCTTC.

The rearrangement joins TRBV30 to TRBJ1-4; D is undetermined. Germline V lookup: CDR1 GTSNPN, CDR2 SVGIG (reference sequence). The V end lost 2 bases, the J end lost 5 bases, and 3 bases lay between the germline ends. This CDR3 has 11 amino acids. The chain's CDR3 is CAWSSNEKLFF. DNA for the CDR3: TGTGCCTGGAGTTCGAATGAAAAACTGTTTTTT. The full variable domain, completed using reference TRBV30 and TRBJ1-4, is SQTIHQWPATLVQPVGSPLSLECTVEGTSNPNLYWYRQAAGRGLQLLFYSVGIGQISSEVPQNLSASRPQDRQFILSSKKLLLSDSGFYLCAWSSNEKLFFGSGTQLSVL.

This clonotype was seen many times. This chain uses TRBV2 with TRBJ1-2, with 9 bases aligning to TRBD1. V trimming: 6 bases; J trimming: 8 bases; junction bases outside the gene matches: 13. This CDR3 is 15 amino acids long. CDR1 SNHLY and CDR2 FYNNEI come from the germline V gene. Here the CDR3 reads CASRDPGQGLEGYTF. DNA of the CDR3: TGTGCCAGCAGAGACCCTGGACAGGGGCTAGAAGGCTACACCTTC.

This rearrangement joins TRBV7-2 to TRBJ2-7, with TRBD2 matching 7 bases. This CDR3 is 16 amino acids long. The V and J ends lost 5 bases and 2 bases, in that order; junction bases with no gene match: 12. Germline assignment: CDR1 SGHTA and CDR2 FQGNSA. The CDR3 region is CASSPGRIAVTYEQYF. The CDR3 DNA follows: TGTGCCAGCAGCCCCGGGAGGATAGCGGTAACCTACGAGCAGTACTTC.

The chain is built from TRBV30 and TRBJ2-3; D ambiguous. Trimming removed 2 bases from V and 0 bases from J, with 12 bases in between. The CDR3 is 15 amino acids. Germline values: CDR1 GTSNPN, CDR2 SVGIG (reference sequence). CDR3 sequence: CAWSKGRSSTDTQYF. In DNA, the CDR3 is TGTGCCTGGAGTAAGGGTAGATCTAGCACAGATACGCAGTATTTT.

The chain combines TRBV7-2 with TRBJ2-3; 9 bases are shared with TRBD2. Germline-derived CDR1 and CDR2 are SGHTA and FQGNSA. The CDR3 covers 16 residues. V dropped 1 base and J dropped 6; count of bases not matched to a gene: 8. As DNA, the CDR3 is TGTGCCAGCAGCTTAGAGGTAGCGGGAGCCCCCGATACGCAGTATTTT. Its protein product is CASSLEVAGAPDTQYF.

The rearrangement links TRBV2 to TRBJ2-7; D not resolved. The germline V and J ends were trimmed by 8 bases and 3 bases, with 14 bases remaining between them. The germline CDR1 and CDR2 sequences are SNHLY and FYNNEI. This CDR3 is 13 amino acids long. The CDR3 reads CASVYGWVYEQYF. Here the CDR3 DNA reads TGTGCCAGCGTTTACGGTTGGGTCTACGAGCAGTACTTC.

This chain joins TRBV10-3 and TRBJ2-2; D gene ambiguous. Looked up from germline, CDR1 is ENHRY and CDR2 is SYGVKD. This CDR3 spans 14 amino acids. The V gene lost 4 bases and the J gene lost 2 bases, with 8 bases spanning the gap. The CDR3 DNA sequence: TGTGCCATCAGTGTAGAATTAAACACCGGGGAGCTGTTTTTT. Its protein product is CAISVELNTGELFF.

This clonotype was detected a few times. This chain connects TRBV29-1 to TRBJ1-4, with D perhaps matching TRBD1 (6 bases). From germline, CDR1 is SQVTM and CDR2 ANQGSEA. The V gene lost 5 bases and the J gene lost 0 bases, with 7 bases spanning the gap. The CDR3 is 13 residues long. Here the CDR3 DNA reads TGCAGCGTTAGGACAGCAACTAATGAAAAACTGTTTTTT. Its translation: CSVRTATNEKLFF. Supplemented by reference TRBV29-1 and TRBJ1-4, the full variable domain reads SAVISQKPSRDICQRGTSLTIQCQVDSQVTMMFWYRQQPGQSLTLIATANQGSEATYESGFVIDKFPISRPNLTFSTLTVSNMSPEDSSIYLCSVRTATNEKLFFGSGTQLSVL.

CDR3 sequence (DNA): TGTGCCAGCAGCTTAGGGACTAGCGGATATTACAATGAGCAGTTCTTC. Protein product: CASSLGTSGYYNEQFF. The chain joins TRBV5-5 to TRBJ2-1; 11 nucleotides line up with TRBD2. Germline V gives CDR1 SGHKS, CDR2 YYEKEE (reference sequence). V gave up 2 bases and J gave up 4 bases; unmatched junction bases: 5. This CDR3 is 16 amino acids long. The full variable domain, in which reference TRBV5-5 and TRBJ2-1 provide the parts outside the CDR3, is DAGVTQSPTHLIKTRGQQVTLRCSPISGHKSVSWYQQVLGQGPQFIFQYYEKEERGRGNFPDRFSARQFPNYSSELNVNALLLGDSALYLCASSLGTSGYYNEQFFGPGTRLTVL.

The chain employs TRBV3-1 and TRBJ2-6; TRBD2 matches 7 bases. There are 17 residues in the CDR3. V shed 2 bases and J 1 base; nucleotides not matched to a gene: 5. The germline V gene has CDR1 LGHDT and CDR2 YNNKEL (reference sequence). The CDR3 reads CASSQWAGGSGANVLTF. CDR3 nucleotides: TGTGCCAGCAGCCAATGGGCCGGGGGGTCTGGGGCCAACGTCCTGACTTTC.

This chain joins TRBV29-1 and TRBJ2-2, with unresolved D. Germline CDR1 and CDR2: SQVTM and ANQGSEA. This CDR3 is built from 14 residues. Deletions cut 1 base from V and 5 bases from J, with 11 bases between. CDR3 in amino acids: CSVEGQVGTGELFF. For the CDR3, the DNA is TGCAGCGTTGAAGGCCAGGTCGGGACCGGGGAGCTGTTTTTT.